The clone carrying this T cell receptor (beta chain) was seen a few times. Its antigen is not identified. The sample comes from a study of cytomegalovirus exposure and HLA in healthy donors. The wider study: Prior work identified some 120 million unique TCR beta sequences in roughly 180 million T cells.

Regarding the study as a whole: Later findings reportedly placed an Asian-associated ancestry cluster below the approximately 670-donor mean for N-insertions. Sequencing had likely introduced a cluster of highly shared sequence variants as an artifact.

Germline CDR1 GTSNPN, CDR2 SVGIG (reference sequence). The CDR3 covers 13 residues. The V and J ends lost 4 bases and 1 base respectively, with 10 bases between them. Use of 60 Vbeta and 13 Jbeta primers characterized the PCR. The method was immunoSEQ multiplex PCR; TCRdb's version includes in-frame clones alone and lacks a portion of them. The top ten clones hold 5.5% to 6.5% of a sample with 150,000 to 180,000 clones, 75% to 85% of them seen once. This clonotype originated in a woman between 40 and 55 years old in good health and CMV-seropositive. This chain links TRBV30 with TRBJ1-2, with no clear D. Sequenced input: PBMCs. DNA for the CDR3: TGTGCCTGGAACTCCGATGTTAACTATGGCTACACCTTC. It yields the protein CAWNSDVNYGYTF.